The next 24 T cell receptor beta chains were all read from a single sample in a study of sequential checkpoint blockade in melanoma (dated by TCRdb to the late 2010s). Library preparation was by the immunoSEQ multiplex PCR assay. TCRdb's version of the immuneACCESS table is confined to in-frame rearrangements and falls short of the full clone set. An unresolved V gene accounts for under half of the shortfall where checked; the remainder is of unknown origin. The sample profile shows roughly 6,200 clones; 20% to 25% of them were found once. Roughly 15% of the sample is held by the ten biggest clonotypes. The treatment or condition label, read with the paper, signifies: randomized to nivolumab then ipilimumab (arm A) or the reverse (arm B). Sequencing was performed on tumor tissue (inferred from file names), taken from a patient given nivolumab and ipilimumab in sequence. The source is a human donor with melanoma.

V and J are TRBV30 and TRBJ1-2; 7 nucleotides match TRBD1. V was pared by 2 bases and J by 5 bases, with 8 bases of the junction left unmatched. The CDR3 sequence is 14 residues long. The V gene's germline CDR1 is GTSNPN and CDR2 SVGIG (reference sequence). The CDR3 is CAWSHRGFVYGYTF. The DNA of the CDR3 is TGTGCCTGGAGTCACAGGGGTTTCGTTTATGGCTACACCTTC.

This clone occurred many times. CDR3 amino acids: CASSQGQGYTDTQYF. In DNA form, the CDR3 reads TGTGCCAGCAGCCAGGGACAAGGATACACAGATACGCAGTATTTT. The chain recombines TRBV11-3 with TRBJ2-3, with D possibly TRBD1 on 6 matching bases. The CDR3 spans 15 residues. V was clipped by 5 bases and J by 2 bases, with 14 bases between them. Germline V gene sequence: CDR1 SGHNT, CDR2 YENEEA.

This clone is medium-sized within its sample. The chain recombines TRBV12-5 with TRBJ1-2; D call uncertain. There are 12 residues in the CDR3. CDR1 is LGHNT, CDR2 FRNRAP, per germline. Written as DNA, the CDR3 is TGTGCCAGCCAGGACGGATACTATGGCTACACCTTC. Its protein product is CASQDGYYGYTF.

Judged by abundance, this clone is medium-sized. This chain connects TRBV4-1 to TRBJ1-6; weak D call: TRBD1 (5 bases). V dropped 1 base and J dropped 7 bases, with 11 bases sitting between them. Germline V gene lookup returns CDR1 MGHRA and CDR2 YSYEKL. The CDR3 has 15 residues. The CDR3 sequence is CASSQGGRGNSPLHF. The CDR3 bases are TGCGCCAGCAGCCAAGGGGGACGGGGAAATTCACCCCTCCACTTT.

Judged by abundance, this clone is medium-sized. The gene calls are TRBV11-3 and TRBJ2-2; tentatively, D is TRBD2 (5 bases). Germline-derived CDR1 and CDR2 are SGHNT and YENEEA. The CDR3 runs to 16 residues. V shed 2 bases and J shed 0 bases, with 10 bases lying between them. The CDR3: CASSLTGSANTGELFF. CDR3 DNA sequence: TGTGCCAGCAGCTTAACGGGAAGTGCGAACACCGGGGAGCTGTTTTTT.

The chain links TRBV2 to TRBJ2-1; 9 nucleotides agree with TRBD2. This CDR3 region has 15 residues. CDR1 SNHLY and CDR2 FYNNEI come from the germline V gene. V shed 6 bases and J 0 bases; nucleotides not matched to a gene: 3. The DNA for the CDR3 is TGTGCCAGCAGGTATAGCGGGAGCTCCTACAATGAGCAGTTCTTC. Amino acid sequence: CASRYSGSSYNEQFF.

The rearrangement links TRBV30 to TRBJ2-7; a weak D match, TRBD1 (5 bases). There are 12 residues in the CDR3. V lost 4 bases, J lost 6 bases, and 13 bases lay in between. CDR1 is GTSNPN, CDR2 SVGIG, per germline (reference sequence). The CDR3 bases are TGTGCCTGGAAATACAGGCTCACCGAGCAGTACTTC. Protein sequence: CAWKYRLTEQYF.

This clone occurred many times. This chain links TRBV11-3 with TRBJ2-1; 10 bases are shared with TRBD2. This CDR3 comprises 17 residues. Germline trimming cut 5 bases from V and 6 bases from J; bases unmatched to any gene: 13. Germline loops: CDR1 SGHNT, CDR2 YENEEA. The CDR3 DNA sequence: TGTGCCAGCAGCCAAGCTAGCGGGGGCGCTTTATTCAATGAGCAGTTCTTC. It specifies CASSQASGGALFNEQFF.

This clone was observed many times. The V gene is TRBV9, the J gene TRBJ1-2; 8 bases map to TRBD1. The germline V gene encodes CDR1 SGDLS and CDR2 YYNGEE. This CDR3 has 13 amino acids. After removal of 5 bases from V and 4 bases from J, the junction contained 4 bases not matched to a gene. CDR3 loop: CASRQGAGYGYTF. In DNA form, the CDR3 reads TGTGCCAGCAGGCAGGGGGCTGGCTATGGCTACACCTTC.

Only a few counts were recorded for this clone. This chain connects TRBV14 to TRBJ1-1, with D uncertain. This CDR3 is built from 14 residues. V lost 4 bases and J 7 bases, leaving 16 bases between the germline ends. The germline gives CDR1 SGHDN, CDR2 FVKESK. The DNA of the CDR3 is TGTGCCAGCAGCCCGAGCCGTAGTGGATTTGAAGCTTTCTTT. Encoded protein: CASSPSRSGFEAFF. The full variable domain, in which reference TRBV14 and TRBJ1-1 provide the parts outside the CDR3, is EAGVTQFPSHSVIEKGQTVTLRCDPISGHDNLYWYRRVMGKEIKFLLHFVKESKQDESGMPNNRFLAERTGGTYSTLKVQPAELEDSGVYFCASSPSRSGFEAFFGQGTRLTVV.

This clone has just a few counts. The V and J genes are TRBV29-1 and TRBJ1-5; a possible D gene is TRBD1 (6 bases). V lost 7 bases and J 8 bases, leaving 18 bases between the germline ends. CDR3 length: 13 amino acids. Germline assignment: CDR1 SQVTM and CDR2 ANQGSEA. CDR3 DNA sequence: TGCAGCGCTCGTTCAGGGGATTTTGAGCCCCAGCATTTT. Amino acid sequence: CSARSGDFEPQHF.

In this sample, this clone turned up a few times. The V gene is TRBV11-3, the J gene TRBJ2-3, with unresolved D. The V gene's germline CDR1 is SGHNT and CDR2 YENEEA. V lost 3 bases, J lost 6 bases, and 13 bases lay in between. CDR3 size: 14 residues. The DNA of the CDR3 is TGTGCCAGCAGCTTCCGCCCGGCCGGGGATACGCAGTATTTT. Protein product: CASSFRPAGDTQYF.

This clone was seen more than once but under ten times. The chain joins TRBV6-8 to TRBJ1-2, with 7 bases fitting TRBD1. CDR1 MNHGY and CDR2 SAAAGT come from the germline V gene. This CDR3 is 18 amino acids long. The junction had 16 bases not matched to a gene; V was cut back by 4 bases and J by 2 bases. The CDR3 coding sequence is TGTGCCAGCAGTTTACAGGCCCTGGGACAGCCTTTAAACTATGGCTACACCTTC. Its protein is CASSLQALGQPLNYGYTF.

The CDR3 is CASSLGGDGSARQFF. The CDR3 nucleotides are TGTGCCAGCAGCTTAGGGGGTGATGGTTCGGCTCGGCAGTTCTTC. This chain joins TRBV11-3 and TRBJ2-1; D gene uncertain. Germline V gene lookup returns CDR1 SGHNT and CDR2 YENEEA. Trimming stripped 1 base from V and 12 bases from J, with 19 bases between. The CDR3 contains 15 residues.

This clone was detected many times. The J gene is TRBJ1-1, the V gene TRBV19; TRBD1 matches at 9 bases. The CDR3 consists of 16 residues. Germline-derived CDR1 and CDR2 are LNHDA and SQIVND (reference sequence). The V and J ends lost 7 bases and 2 bases, in that order; junction bases with no gene match: 11. The CDR3 here is CASTHLPGQGNTEAFF. The CDR3 bases are TGTGCCAGTACCCATCTCCCGGGACAGGGAAACACTGAAGCTTTCTTT.

The chain links TRBV11-3 to TRBJ1-5; the D is unclear. Trimming took off 8 bases at V and 2 bases at J, with 13 bases between the two ends. This CDR3 has 14 amino acids. Per germline, CDR1 SGHNT and CDR2 YENEEA. The CDR3 nucleotides read TGTGCCAGCGGTCGGGGAAGTGGCAATCAGCCCCAGCATTTT. Amino acids: CASGRGSGNQPQHF.

The genes are TRBV25-1 and TRBJ2-1, with 7 positions matching TRBD1. The germline CDR1 and CDR2 sequences are MGHDK and SYGVNS. CDR3 length: 12 residues. The trim removed 6 bases at V and 4 bases at J, leaving 0 bases unmatched. The CDR3 bases are TGTGCCAGCAGACAGGGGTACAATGAGCAGTTCTTC. This codes for CASRQGYNEQFF.

The V call is TRBV6-8, the J call TRBJ2-3, with 15 bases aligning to TRBD2. V was clipped by 5 bases and J by 3 bases; unmatched bases: 3. CDR1 and CDR2 (germline): MNHGY, SAAAGT. The CDR3 runs 16 residues. As DNA, the CDR3 is TGTGCCAGCAGTCGGACTAGCGGGGGGGCAACAGATACGCAGTATTTT. Its protein product is CASSRTSGGATDTQYF.

This clone came up many times. An end of the junction differs from the germline gene, which may be a read error. The J gene is TRBJ2-2, the V gene TRBV7-6; D is uncertain. Germline CDR1 SGHVS, CDR2 FNYEAQ. The CDR3 consists of 14 residues. CDR3: CASSPSPNTGELFF. CDR3 sequence (DNA): TGTGCCAGCAGCCCCAGTCCGAATACCGGGGAGCTGTTTTTT.

The V call is TRBV7-2, the J call TRBJ1-1; the D is unclear. Germline CDR1 reads SGHTA; CDR2 reads FQGNSA. CDR3 length equals 13 residues. V dropped 3 bases and J dropped 4 bases, with 9 bases sitting between them. For the CDR3, the DNA is TGTGCCAGCAGCTTCGCGGACCTCACTGAAGCTTTCTTT. Protein sequence: CASSFADLTEAFF. The full variable domain, completed using reference TRBV7-2 and TRBJ1-1, is GAGVSQSPSNKVTEKGKDVELRCDPISGHTALYWYRQSLGQGLEFLIYFQGNSAPDKSGLPSDRFSAERTGGSVSTLTIQRTQQEDSAVYLCASSFADLTEAFFGQGTRLTVV.

This clone is medium-sized (0.01 to 0.1%) within its sample. The chain links TRBV5-1 to TRBJ1-6; TRBD1 is a possible D gene (6 bases). The CDR3 length is 14 residues. With 3 bases removed from V and 7 bases from J, the gap between germline ends came to 11 bases. CDR1 is SGHRS and CDR2 is YFSETQ in the germline V gene. As DNA, the CDR3 is TGCGCCAGCAGCTCGCAGGGGTTAAATTCACCCCTCCACTTT. As protein: CASSSQGLNSPLHF.

The gene calls are TRBV9 and TRBJ2-1, with a possible D match to TRBD2 (5 bases). CDR1 and CDR2 (germline): SGDLS, YYNGEE. Trimming left V 5 bases short and J 9 bases short, with 21 bases between. The CDR3 consists of 15 residues. CDR3 protein: CASSERLRGSGEQFF. CDR3 nucleotide sequence: TGTGCCAGCAGTGAAAGACTCCGAGGGAGCGGTGAGCAGTTCTTC.

This clone was detected many times. The chain combines TRBV11-3 with TRBJ2-1, with D perhaps matching TRBD2 (6 bases). The V and J ends lost 5 bases and 0 bases respectively, with 17 bases between them. This CDR3 has 17 residues. Per germline, CDR1 SGHNT and CDR2 YENEEA. Here the CDR3 reads CASSQVAGGGSYNEQFF. CDR3 coding DNA: TGTGCCAGCAGCCAAGTGGCTGGGGGAGGCTCCTACAATGAGCAGTTCTTC. Drawing the rest from reference TRBV11-3 and TRBJ2-1, the complete variable domain is EAGVVQSPRYKIIEKKQPVAFWCNPISGHNTLYWYLQNLGQGPELLIRYENEEAVDDSQLPKDRFSAERLKGVDSTLKIQPAELGDSAVYLCASSQVAGGGSYNEQFFGPGTRLTVL.

This clone was picked up a small number of times. This chain joins TRBV6-8 and TRBJ1-5; TRBD1 matches at 8 bases. CDR1 MNHGY and CDR2 SAAAGT come from the germline V gene. V gave up 4 bases and J gave up 2 bases; unmatched junction bases: 4. This CDR3 has 15 amino acids. CDR3 sequence reads: CASSWEQGGNQPQHF. CDR3 bases: TGTGCCAGCAGTTGGGAACAGGGGGGCAATCAGCCCCAGCATTTT.